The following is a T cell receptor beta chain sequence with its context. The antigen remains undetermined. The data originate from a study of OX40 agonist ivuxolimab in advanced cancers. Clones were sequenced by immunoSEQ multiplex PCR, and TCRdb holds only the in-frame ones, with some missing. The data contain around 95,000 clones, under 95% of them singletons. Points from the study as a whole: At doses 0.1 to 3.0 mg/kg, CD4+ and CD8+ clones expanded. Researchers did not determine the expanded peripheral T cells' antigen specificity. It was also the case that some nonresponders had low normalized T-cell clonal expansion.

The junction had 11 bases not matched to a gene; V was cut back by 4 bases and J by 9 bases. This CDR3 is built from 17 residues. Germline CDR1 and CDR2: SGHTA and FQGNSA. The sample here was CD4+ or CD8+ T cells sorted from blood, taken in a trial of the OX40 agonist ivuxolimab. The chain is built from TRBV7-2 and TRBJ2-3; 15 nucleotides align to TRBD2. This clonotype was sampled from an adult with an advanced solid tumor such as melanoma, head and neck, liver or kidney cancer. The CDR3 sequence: CASSSGTSGGSQGTQYF. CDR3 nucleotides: TGTGCCAGCAGCTCCGGGACTAGCGGGGGGTCACAAGGAACGCAGTATTTT.